These 8 T cell receptor beta chains came from one sample sequenced in a study of blood T cell repertoires in COVID-19. Produced via immunoSEQ multiplex PCR; TCRdb's table is partial and in-frame only. Counted here are hundreds of thousands of clones, approximately 86% occurring once; the ten biggest clones make up 1.5% to 2%. The sequenced sample consisted of PBMCs or T cells enriched from blood (not recorded which). The receptors were sampled from a woman aged 45 to 65 who had recovered from COVID-19.

The chain is built from TRBV6-1 and TRBJ1-2; D might be TRBD1 (5 bases). Trimming removed 3 bases at V and 4 bases at J, with 12 bases between. Germline values: CDR1 MNHNS, CDR2 SASEGT. The CDR3 has 14 amino acids. CDR3 region: CASSETVRSYGYTF. The CDR3 nucleotides read TGTGCCAGCAGTGAGACAGTTAGGTCCTATGGCTACACCTTC.

The V gene is TRBV4-1, the J gene TRBJ1-1; tentatively, D is TRBD1 (5 bases). The V gene's germline CDR1 is MGHRA and CDR2 YSYEKL. Trimming pared 0 bases from V and 9 bases from J, leaving 17 bases between. The CDR3 is made up of 15 amino acids. Written as DNA, the CDR3 is TGCGCCAGCAGCCAAGATAGGGTTTTGGAGGGGAAAGCTTTCTTT. Translated: CASSQDRVLEGKAFF.

The rearrangement links TRBV4-2 to TRBJ2-1; 8 bases line up with TRBD2. CDR1 LGHNA and CDR2 YNFKEQ come from the germline V gene. CDR3 size: 16 residues. V was pared by 1 base and J by 3 bases, with 5 bases of the junction left unmatched. CDR3 bases: TGTGCCAGCAGCCAAGTGAGGGCGGGAGGCTACAATGAGCAGTTCTTC. Its translation: CASSQVRAGGYNEQFF.

In its sample, this clone was seen a few times. The CDR3 here is CAWSVQRGTGVHQANYGYTF. For the CDR3, the DNA is TGTGCCTGGAGCGTCCAAAGGGGGACAGGGGTTCACCAAGCTAACTATGGCTACACCTTC. The chain employs TRBV30 and TRBJ1-2; 10 positions agree with TRBD1. This CDR3 is built from 20 residues. Per germline, CDR1 GTSNPN and CDR2 SVGIG (reference sequence). V trimming: 3 bases; J trimming: 0 bases; junction bases outside the gene matches: 19.

In this sample, this clone turned up a few times. The chain is built from TRBV27 and TRBJ2-7; 10 bases fit TRBD2. V gave up 5 bases and J gave up 0 bases; unmatched junction bases: 4. The CDR3 loop spans 15 amino acids. Germline V gives CDR1 MNHEY, CDR2 SMNVEV (reference sequence). DNA of the CDR3: TGTGCCAGCAGTCATAGCGGGAGGCTCTCCTACGAGCAGTACTTC. Its protein product is CASSHSGRLSYEQYF.

The rearrangement links TRBV12-5 to TRBJ1-1; D possibly corresponds to TRBD1 (5 bases). The CDR3 is made up of 16 amino acids. Germline-derived CDR1 and CDR2 are LGHNT and FRNRAP. V dropped 1 base and J dropped 0 bases, with 12 bases sitting between them. The CDR3 coding sequence is TGTGCTAGTGGTTTGGGACATTCAGGGTTGAACACTGAAGCTTTCTTT. Its protein is CASGLGHSGLNTEAFF. The whole variable domain, remainder taken from reference TRBV12-5 and TRBJ1-1, is DARVTQTPRHKVTEMGQEVTMRCQPILGHNTVFWYRQTMMQGLELLAYFRNRAPLDDSGMPKDRFSAEMPDATLATLKIQPSEPRDSAVYFCASGLGHSGLNTEAFFGQGTRLTVV.

The J gene is TRBJ2-2, the V gene TRBV7-2, with D perhaps TRBD2 (5 bases). Germline V gene data show CDR1 as SGHTA and CDR2 as FQGNSA. The CDR3 length is 17 residues. Between the trimmed V and J ends, which lost 1 base and 3 bases, there was a span of 15 bases. The CDR3 DNA sequence: TGTGCCAGCAGCTTAGGGGTTTTCGGCGGGTACACCGGGGAGCTGTTTTTT. Its translation: CASSLGVFGGYTGELFF.

V gene TRBV5-5 combines with J gene TRBJ1-6, with 7 bases that match TRBD1. Trimming removed 2 bases from V and 5 bases from J; junction bases left unmatched: 13. The CDR3 runs 18 residues. Germline V gene data show CDR1 as SGHKS and CDR2 as YYEKEE (reference sequence). Written as DNA, the CDR3 is TGTGCCAGCAGCTTCAATTCCCACGGCGGGACAGATAATTCACCCCTCCACTTT. Its protein is CASSFNSHGGTDNSPLHF. Combining the CDR3 with reference TRBV5-5 and TRBJ1-6 gives the whole variable domain DAGVTQSPTHLIKTRGQQVTLRCSPISGHKSVSWYQQVLGQGPQFIFQYYEKEERGRGNFPDRFSARQFPNYSSELNVNALLLGDSALYLCASSFNSHGGTDNSPLHFGNGTRLTVT.